Listed below are T cell receptor beta chains from one sample, sequenced in a study of T cell changes during pregnancy in multiple sclerosis. The table came from immunoSEQ multiplex PCR; TCRdb's copy has only in-frame clones and leaves some out. Of approximately 40,000 clones listed, 89% are singletons. Specimen: CD4+ T cells from peripheral blood mononuclear cells, collected in the first trimester of pregnancy. Receptor source: a female donor with multiple sclerosis, enrolled in a pregnancy study. Each CDR3 is given with its conserved first and last residue. The D gene is left open where the match is weak. The size field is filled for only some rows; it gives once, few, many or a size class.

v_gene,j_gene,abundance,d_gene,CDR3aa,CDR3nt
TRBV30,TRBJ2-6,NA,TRBD1,CAWSYFISGTGSSGANVLTF,TGTGCCTGGAGCTACTTCATTTCCGGGACAGGGAGCTCTGGGGCCAACGTCCTGACTTTC
TRBV4-2,TRBJ1-1,NA,NA,CASSQDGRYAFF,TGTGCCAGCAGCCAAGATGGGAGGTATGCTTTCTTT
TRBV7-2,TRBJ2-1,NA,TRBD1,CASSHPGTGYNEQFF,TGTGCCAGCAGCCACCCCGGGACAGGGTACAATGAGCAGTTCTTC
TRBV10-1,TRBJ2-5,NA,TRBD2,CASSVSSGNHYQETQYF,TGCGCCAGCAGTGTTAGTAGCGGGAATCACTACCAAGAGACCCAGTACTTC
TRBV4-3,TRBJ1-4,NA,TRBD1,CASSPPGQGNEKLFF,TGCGCCAGCAGCCCTCCGGGACAGGGTAATGAAAAACTGTTTTTT
TRBV30,TRBJ2-7,NA,NA,CAWSVSARKQYF,TGTGCCTGGAGTGTTTCGGCTAGAAAGCAGTACTTC
TRBV5-1,TRBJ2-1,NA,TRBD2,CASSGLAGDNEQFF,TGCGCCAGCAGCGGGCTAGCGGGAGACAATGAGCAGTTCTTC
TRBV5-6,TRBJ2-4,NA,NA,CASSLRGRSYF,TGTGCCAGCAGCTTGCGGGGGAGGTCGTACTTC
TRBV4-3,TRBJ1-6,NA,NA,CASSQDGQSNSPLHF,TGCGCCAGCAGCCAAGACGGACAGAGCAATTCACCCCTCCACTTT
TRBV6-1,TRBJ1-1,NA,TRBD1,CATRPMTGGNTEAFF,TGTGCCACACGACCGATGACAGGGGGGAACACTGAAGCTTTCTTT
TRBV7-8,TRBJ1-3,NA,NA,CASSTQQGAGNTIYF,TGTGCCAGCAGCACACAACAGGGAGCTGGAAACACCATATATTTT
TRBV27,TRBJ1-6,NA,NA,CASSSTQGAYNSPLHF,TGTGCCAGCAGTTCGACACAGGGTGCCTATAATTCACCCCTCCACTTT
TRBV6-1,TRBJ1-1,NA,TRBD1,CASREQGARVSDTEAFF,TGTGCCAGCAGGGAACAGGGGGCGCGGGTGTCGGACACTGAAGCTTTCTTT
TRBV19,TRBJ2-5,NA,NA,CASSSLGGGETQYF,TGTGCCAGTAGTTCCCTGGGAGGTGGGGAGACCCAGTACTTC
TRBV5-6,TRBJ2-2,NA,NA,CASSFRTAAGELFF,TGTGCCAGCAGCTTTCGCACAGCGGCCGGGGAGCTGTTTTTT
TRBV6-1,TRBJ1-4,NA,NA,CATRGAGGEKLFF,TGTGCCACACGGGGGGCCGGTGGAGAAAAACTGTTTTTT
TRBV11-2,TRBJ1-1,NA,TRBD1,CASSPNTGQGKAFF,TGTGCCAGCAGCCCGAACACGGGACAGGGGAAAGCTTTCTTT
TRBV29-1,TRBJ2-6,once,NA,CSVARDINSGANVLTF,TGCAGCGTAGCACGGGACATAAACTCTGGGGCCAACGTCCTGACTTTC
TRBV9,TRBJ1-2,NA,NA,CASSMPPSSFYGYTF,TGTGCCAGCAGCATGCCCCCTAGCAGCTTCTATGGCTACACCTTC
TRBV5-1,TRBJ2-5,once,TRBD2,CASRLIAGVGEETQYF,TGCGCCAGCCGCCTCATAGCGGGGGTAGGGGAAGAGACCCAGTACTTC
TRBV7-3,TRBJ2-2,NA,TRBD2,CASSLRGGLVSGELFF,TGTGCCAGCAGCTTAAGAGGAGGACTAGTTTCCGGGGAGCTGTTTTTT
TRBV7-9,TRBJ2-3,NA,TRBD2,CASRQGLAGTDTQYF,TGTGCCAGCAGACAGGGACTAGCGGGGACAGATACGCAGTATTTT
TRBV9,TRBJ1-5,medium-sized,NA,CASSASGVNQPQHF,TGTGCCAGCAGCGCGTCAGGGGTAAATCAGCCCCAGCATTTT
TRBV2,TRBJ2-3,NA,NA,CASSYAPSEKYF,TGTGCCAGCAGCTACGCCCCCTCCGAGAAGTATTTT
TRBV29-1,TRBJ1-1,NA,NA,CSVGRDTEAFF,TGCAGCGTTGGGCGGGACACTGAAGCTTTCTTT
TRBV5-1,TRBJ1-1,NA,NA,CASSRGAANTEAFF,TGCGCCAGCAGCCGGGGGGCGGCCAACACTGAAGCTTTCTTT
TRBV5-5,TRBJ2-2,NA,NA,CASSTRHDRTGELFF,TGTGCCAGCAGCACTCGACACGACAGGACCGGGGAGCTGTTTTTT
TRBV18,TRBJ1-5,NA,NA,CASSHNRSGNQPQHF,TGTGCCAGCTCCCACAACAGGTCCGGCAATCAGCCCCAGCATTTT
TRBV5-3,TRBJ2-6,NA,NA,CARSLFGGPISGANVLTF,TGTGCCAGAAGCTTGTTCGGGGGACCCATCTCTGGGGCCAACGTCCTGACTTTC
TRBV7-2,TRBJ1-1,once,NA,CASSLVRGAYTEAFF,TGTGCCAGCAGCTTAGTACGGGGGGCTTATACTGAAGCTTTCTTT
TRBV5-1,TRBJ1-1,NA,NA,CASGRSNTEAFF,TGCGCCAGCGGGAGGTCGAACACTGAAGCTTTCTTT
TRBV6-5,TRBJ1-5,NA,TRBD1,CASSRGQSHQPQHF,TGTGCCAGCAGTAGGGGGCAGTCTCATCAGCCCCAGCATTTT
TRBV7-2,TRBJ2-2,NA,NA,CASSPRGGSGELFF,TGTGCCAGCAGCCCAAGGGGGGGGTCCGGGGAGCTGTTTTTT
TRBV2,TRBJ2-3,NA,NA,CASSASSGTDTQYF,TGTGCCAGCAGTGCTTCTAGCGGCACAGATACGCAGTATTTT
TRBV7-2,TRBJ2-5,NA,TRBD2,CASRVAGGPGGEQETQYF,TGTGCCAGCAGAGTAGCGGGGGGGCCCGGAGGGGAACAAGAGACCCAGTACTTC
TRBV19,TRBJ2-2,NA,TRBD2,CASSPRLAGAGELFF,TGTGCCAGTAGTCCAAGACTAGCGGGGGCCGGGGAGCTGTTTTTT
TRBV27,TRBJ2-5,NA,NA,CASSLGPQETQYF,TGTGCCAGCAGTCTAGGCCCCCAAGAGACCCAGTACTTC
TRBV9,TRBJ2-5,NA,NA,CASSVGGSPSGETQYF,TGTGCCAGCAGCGTAGGTGGTAGCCCCTCGGGAGAGACCCAGTACTTC
TRBV7-2,TRBJ1-4,NA,TRBD1,CASSPRQGVGEKLFF,TGTGCCAGCAGCCCTCGACAGGGCGTGGGTGAAAAACTGTTTTTT
TRBV10-1,TRBJ2-1,few,TRBD2,CASSLAEYNEQFF,TGCGCCAGCAGCCTAGCGGAGTACAATGAGCAGTTCTTC
TRBV10-3,TRBJ2-1,NA,TRBD2,CAISESIGLAGGGEQFF,TGTGCCATCAGTGAGTCGATCGGACTAGCGGGAGGGGGGGAGCAGTTCTTC